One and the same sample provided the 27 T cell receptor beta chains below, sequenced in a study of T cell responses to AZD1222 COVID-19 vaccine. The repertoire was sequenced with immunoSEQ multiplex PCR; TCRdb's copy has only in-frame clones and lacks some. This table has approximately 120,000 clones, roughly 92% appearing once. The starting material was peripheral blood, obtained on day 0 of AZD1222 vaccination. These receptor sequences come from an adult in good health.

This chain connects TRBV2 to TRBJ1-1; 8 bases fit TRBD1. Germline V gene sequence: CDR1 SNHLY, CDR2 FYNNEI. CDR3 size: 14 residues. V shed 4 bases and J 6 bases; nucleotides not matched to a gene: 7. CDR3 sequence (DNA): TGTGCCAGCAGTGCTGAGTCAGGGGGCGCTGAAGCTTTCTTT. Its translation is CASSAESGGAEAFF.

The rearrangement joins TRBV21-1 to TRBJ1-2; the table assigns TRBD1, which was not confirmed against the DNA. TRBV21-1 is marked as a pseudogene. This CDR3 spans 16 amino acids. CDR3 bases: TGTGCCAGCAGCAAAGGAGATCGGCAGGGTAGGTATGGCTACACCTTC. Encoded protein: CASSKGDRQGRYGYTF.

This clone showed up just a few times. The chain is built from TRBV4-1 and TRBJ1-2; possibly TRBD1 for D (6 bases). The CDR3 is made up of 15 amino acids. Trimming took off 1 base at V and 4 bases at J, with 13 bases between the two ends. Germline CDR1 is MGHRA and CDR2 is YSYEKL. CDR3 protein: CASSQGRGSGYGYTF. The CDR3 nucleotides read TGCGCCAGCAGCCAAGGGAGGGGGTCGGGCTATGGCTACACCTTC.

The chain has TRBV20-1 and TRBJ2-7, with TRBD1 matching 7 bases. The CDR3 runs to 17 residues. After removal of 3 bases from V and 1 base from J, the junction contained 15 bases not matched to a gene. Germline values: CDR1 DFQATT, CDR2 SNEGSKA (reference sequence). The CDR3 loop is CSASRPGTERRSYEQYF. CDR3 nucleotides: TGCAGTGCTAGTCGCCCCGGGACAGAAAGGAGGTCCTACGAGCAGTACTTC.

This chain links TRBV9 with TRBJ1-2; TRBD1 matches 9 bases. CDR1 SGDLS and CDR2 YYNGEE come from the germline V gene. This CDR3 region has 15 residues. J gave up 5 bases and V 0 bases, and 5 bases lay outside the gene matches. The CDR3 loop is CASSVEQGAAYGYTF. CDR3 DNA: TGTGCCAGCAGCGTAGAACAGGGGGCTGCGTATGGCTACACCTTC.

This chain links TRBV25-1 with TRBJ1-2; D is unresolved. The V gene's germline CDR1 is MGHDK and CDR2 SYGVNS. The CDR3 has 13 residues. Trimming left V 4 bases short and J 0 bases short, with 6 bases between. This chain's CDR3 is CASSAQPNYGYTF. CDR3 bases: TGTGCCAGCAGTGCTCAGCCTAACTATGGCTACACCTTC.

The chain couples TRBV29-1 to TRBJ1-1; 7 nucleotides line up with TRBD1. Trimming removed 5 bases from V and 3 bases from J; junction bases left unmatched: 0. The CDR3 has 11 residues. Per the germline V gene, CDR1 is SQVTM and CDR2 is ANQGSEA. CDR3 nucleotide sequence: TGCAGCGTTCAGGGGGACACTGAAGCTTTCTTT. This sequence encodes CSVQGDTEAFF.

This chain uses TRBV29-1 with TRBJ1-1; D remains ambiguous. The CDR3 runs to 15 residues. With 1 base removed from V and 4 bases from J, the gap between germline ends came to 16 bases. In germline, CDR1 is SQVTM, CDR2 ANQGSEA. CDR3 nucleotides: TGCAGCGTTGAAGGGAGGTCCTTTTCAGGCACTGAAGCTTTCTTT. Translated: CSVEGRSFSGTEAFF.

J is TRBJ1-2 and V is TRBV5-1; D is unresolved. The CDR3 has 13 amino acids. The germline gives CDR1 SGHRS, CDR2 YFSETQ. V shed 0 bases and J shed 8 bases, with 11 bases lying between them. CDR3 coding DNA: TGCGCCAGCAGCTTGGTAATACAGAGGGGCTACACCTTC. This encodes CASSLVIQRGYTF.

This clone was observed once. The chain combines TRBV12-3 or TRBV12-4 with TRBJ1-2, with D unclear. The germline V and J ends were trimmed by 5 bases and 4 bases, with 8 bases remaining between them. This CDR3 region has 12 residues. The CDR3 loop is CASSPGFYGYTF. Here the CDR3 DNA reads TGTGCCAGCAGTCCCGGCTTCTATGGCTACACCTTC.

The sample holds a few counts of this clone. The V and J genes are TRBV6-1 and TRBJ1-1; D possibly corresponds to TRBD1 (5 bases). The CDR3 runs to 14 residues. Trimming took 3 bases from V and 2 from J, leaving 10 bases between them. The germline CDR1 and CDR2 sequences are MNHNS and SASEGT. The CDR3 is CASSDGQGNTEAFF. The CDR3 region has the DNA TGTGCCAGCAGTGATGGGCAGGGAAACACTGAAGCTTTCTTT.

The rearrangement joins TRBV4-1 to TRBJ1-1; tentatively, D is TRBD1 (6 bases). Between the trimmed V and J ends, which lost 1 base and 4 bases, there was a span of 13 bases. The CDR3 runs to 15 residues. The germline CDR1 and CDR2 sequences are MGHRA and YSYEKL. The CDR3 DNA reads TGCGCCAGCAGCCAAGTGGGGGGCCCAACCACTGAAGCTTTCTTT. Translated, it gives CASSQVGGPTTEAFF.

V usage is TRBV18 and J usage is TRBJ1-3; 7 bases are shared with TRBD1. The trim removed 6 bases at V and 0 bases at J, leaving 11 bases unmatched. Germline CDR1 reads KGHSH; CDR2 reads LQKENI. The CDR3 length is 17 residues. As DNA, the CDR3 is TGTGCCAGCTCCCTTACCTTACAGGGGAACTCTGGAAACACCATATATTTT. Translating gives CASSLTLQGNSGNTIYF.

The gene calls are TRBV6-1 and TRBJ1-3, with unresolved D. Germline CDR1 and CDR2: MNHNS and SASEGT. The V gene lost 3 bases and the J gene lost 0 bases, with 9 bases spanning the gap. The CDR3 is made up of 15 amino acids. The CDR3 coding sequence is TGTGCCAGCAGTGATTTGACCGGCTCTGGAAACACCATATATTTT. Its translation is CASSDLTGSGNTIYF.

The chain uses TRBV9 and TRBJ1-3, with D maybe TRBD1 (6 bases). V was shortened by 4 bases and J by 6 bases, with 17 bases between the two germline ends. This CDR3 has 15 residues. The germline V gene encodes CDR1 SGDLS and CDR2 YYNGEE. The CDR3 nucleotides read TGTGCCAGCAGCCCAAACAGGGATCCAGCAAACACCATATATTTT. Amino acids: CASSPNRDPANTIYF.

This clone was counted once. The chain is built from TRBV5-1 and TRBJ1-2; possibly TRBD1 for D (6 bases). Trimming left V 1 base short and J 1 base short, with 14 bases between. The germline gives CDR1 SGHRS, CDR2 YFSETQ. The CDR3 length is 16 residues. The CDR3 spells CASSLRMGGLNYGYTF. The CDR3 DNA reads TGCGCCAGCAGCTTGAGAATGGGGGGGCTTAACTATGGCTACACCTTC.

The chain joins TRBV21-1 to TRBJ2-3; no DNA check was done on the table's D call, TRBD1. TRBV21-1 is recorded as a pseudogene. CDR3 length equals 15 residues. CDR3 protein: CASSKEGRDTDTQYF. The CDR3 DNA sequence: TGTGCCAGCAGCAAAGAAGGCAGGGACACAGATACGCAGTATTTT.

CDR3 bases: TGTGCCAGCAGTGAATGGGGAGCGGGGGTCACAGATACGCAGTATTTT. Protein: CASSEWGAGVTDTQYF. This chain links TRBV25-1 with TRBJ2-3, with 8 bases matching TRBD2. This CDR3 comprises 16 residues. Germline assignment: CDR1 MGHDK and CDR2 SYGVNS. V was clipped by 1 base and J by 2 bases; unmatched bases: 5.

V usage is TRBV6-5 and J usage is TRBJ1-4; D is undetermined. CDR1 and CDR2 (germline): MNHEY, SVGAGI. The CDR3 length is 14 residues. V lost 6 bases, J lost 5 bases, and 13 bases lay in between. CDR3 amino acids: CASRMGQPNEKLFF. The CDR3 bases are TGTGCCAGCAGGATGGGTCAGCCCAATGAAAAACTGTTTTTT.

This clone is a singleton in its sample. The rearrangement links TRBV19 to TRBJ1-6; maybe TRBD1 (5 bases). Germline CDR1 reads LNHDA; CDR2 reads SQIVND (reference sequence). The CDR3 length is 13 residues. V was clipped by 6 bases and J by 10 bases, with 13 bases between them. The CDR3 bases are TGTGCCAGTAGCGATCCAGGGAGGTCACCCCTCCACTTT. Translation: CASSDPGRSPLHF. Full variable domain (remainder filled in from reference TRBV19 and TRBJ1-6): DGGITQSPKYLFRKEGQNVTLSCEQNLNHDAMYWYRQDPGQGLRLIYYSQIVNDFQKGDIAEGYSVSREKKESFPLTVTSAQKNPTAFYLCASSDPGRSPLHFGNGTRLTVT.

This CDR3 is CAWRVQGNLVETQYF. The CDR3 nucleotides are TGTGCCTGGAGGGTACAGGGAAACTTGGTGGAGACCCAGTACTTC. The chain joins TRBV30 to TRBJ2-5; tentatively, D is TRBD1 (6 bases). The CDR3 length is 15 residues. Germline V CDR1 and CDR2: GTSNPN, SVGIG (reference sequence). Trimming removed 3 bases at V and 5 bases at J, with 19 bases between. The whole variable domain, filled in from reference TRBV30 and TRBJ2-5, reads SQTIHQWPATLVQPVGSPLSLECTVEGTSNPNLYWYRQAAGRGLQLLFYSVGIGQISSEVPQNLSASRPQDRQFILSSKKLLLSDSGFYLCAWRVQGNLVETQYFGPGTRLLVL.

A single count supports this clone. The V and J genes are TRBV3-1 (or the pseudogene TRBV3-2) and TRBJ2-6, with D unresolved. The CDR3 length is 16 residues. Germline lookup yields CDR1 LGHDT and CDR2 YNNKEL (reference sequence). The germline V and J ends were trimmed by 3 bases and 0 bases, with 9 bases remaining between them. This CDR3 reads CASSQDGGSGANVLTF. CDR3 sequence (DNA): TGTGCCAGCAGCCAGGACGGTGGCTCTGGGGCCAACGTCCTGACTTTC.

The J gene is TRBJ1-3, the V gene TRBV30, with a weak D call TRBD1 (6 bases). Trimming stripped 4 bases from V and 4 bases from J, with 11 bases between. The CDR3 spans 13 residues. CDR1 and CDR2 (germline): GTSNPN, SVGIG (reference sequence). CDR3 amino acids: CAWTRGSGNTIYF. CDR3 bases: TGTGCCTGGACCAGGGGTTCCGGAAACACCATATATTTT.

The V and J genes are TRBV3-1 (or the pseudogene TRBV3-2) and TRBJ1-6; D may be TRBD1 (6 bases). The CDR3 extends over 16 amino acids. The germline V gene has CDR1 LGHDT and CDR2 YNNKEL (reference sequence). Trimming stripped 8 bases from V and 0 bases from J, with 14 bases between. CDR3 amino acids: CASRLRGSSYNSPLHF. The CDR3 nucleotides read TGTGCCAGCCGGCTAAGGGGGAGCTCCTATAATTCACCCCTCCACTTT.

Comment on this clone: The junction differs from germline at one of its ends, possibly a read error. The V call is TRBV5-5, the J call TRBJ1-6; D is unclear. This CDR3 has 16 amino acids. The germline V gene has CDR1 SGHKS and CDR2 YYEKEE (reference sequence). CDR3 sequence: CASSLWSPSYDSPLHF. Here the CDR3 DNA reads TGTGCCAGCAGCTTGTGGAGTCCGTCCTATGATTCACCCCTCCACTTT.

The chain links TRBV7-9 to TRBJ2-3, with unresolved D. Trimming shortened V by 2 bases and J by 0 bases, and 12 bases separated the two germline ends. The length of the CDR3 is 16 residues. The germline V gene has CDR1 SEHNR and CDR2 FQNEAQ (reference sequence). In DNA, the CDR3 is TGTGCCAGCAGCTTAATCGACTGGATCAGCACAGATACGCAGTATTTT. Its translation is CASSLIDWISTDTQYF.

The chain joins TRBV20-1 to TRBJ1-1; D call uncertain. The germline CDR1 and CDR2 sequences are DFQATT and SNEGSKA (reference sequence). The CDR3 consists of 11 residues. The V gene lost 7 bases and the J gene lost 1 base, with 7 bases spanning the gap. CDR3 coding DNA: TGCAGTGGTCCGGGGAACACTGAAGCTTTCTTT. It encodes CSGPGNTEAFF.